This T cell receptor (beta chain) emerged from a study of blood T cell repertoires in COVID-19. CDR3 length equals 14 residues. CDR1 and CDR2 from the germline V gene are LNHDA and SQIVND (reference sequence). Trimming removed 8 bases from V and 5 bases from J; junction bases left unmatched: 9. Enrollees, about 18 to 89 years old, lived in 24 US areas. Only in-frame clones appear in the TCRdb table, and some are missing; sequencing was by immunoSEQ multiplex PCR. The table has over 300,000 clones, 80% to 90% seen once; the top ten hold under 2.5%. The rearrangement joins TRBV19 to TRBJ1-5; 7 positions match TRBD1. Sample: PBMCs or T cells enriched from blood (not recorded which). The clonotype was recovered from a man aged 25 to 40 who had recovered from COVID-19. CDR3 nucleotide sequence: TGTGCCAGTGACGACAGGGAGGCTCATCAGCCCCAGCATTTT. Protein: CASDDREAHQPQHF.